This T cell receptor beta chain was identified during a study of T cell responses to AZD1222 COVID-19 vaccine. Profiling relied on immunoSEQ multiplex PCR, and the TCRdb table lists in-frame clones only, not all of them. The data hold approximately 110,000 clones, with over 80% observed a single time. The sample holds one count of this clone. The antigen remains unidentified. Second doses at about 4 or about 12 weeks were pooled. Points from the study as a whole: Spike-specific TCR breadth and depth both grew after two AZD1222 doses. Just five to seven people given AZD1222 tested seropositive at baseline. Spike was spanned by vaccine-associated CD4 TCRs, which were dominant at 160-218 and 743-854.

Germline V CDR1 and CDR2: SGHDN, FVKESK. The V and J ends lost 4 bases and 2 bases respectively, with 10 bases between them. This CDR3 comprises 14 residues. This specimen consisted of peripheral blood, obtained 28 days after the second AZD1222 dose. The sequence was obtained from an adult who received the AZD1222 COVID-19 vaccine. The chain combines TRBV14 with TRBJ2-3; D is uncertain. The CDR3 region is CASSPVWTTDTQYF. The CDR3 DNA sequence: TGTGCCAGCAGCCCAGTCTGGACCACAGATACGCAGTATTTT.